This T cell receptor (beta chain) comes out of a study of blood T cell repertoires in COVID-19. About the study: Some COVID-19 samples were acute and others convalescent; all came from the United States, Italy and Spain. Sources were T cells, B-cell-depleted T cells, or PBMCs; the material itself was cDNA or gDNA.

The germline gives CDR1 SGHTA, CDR2 FQGNSA. V dropped 4 bases and J dropped 9; count of bases not matched to a gene: 15. The CDR3 contains 18 residues. The authors' processing: Estimation of nucleated cell counts relied on the amplification of reference gene primers. Repertoires were generated with immunoSEQ multiplex PCR, while TCRdb's copy carries only in-frame clones and drops some. Clone size and the V and J calls come from that table; the DNA yielded D and trimming. The table shows approximately 350,000 clones, with approximately 87% occurring only once. Those enrolled in Seattle joined during active infection and were followed longitudinally afterward.

The material sequenced was peripheral blood. The sequence was collected from a woman in her forties or fifties with COVID-19, enrolled during active disease. J is TRBJ2-1 and V is TRBV7-2; 13 bases agree with TRBD2. The CDR3 sequence is CASSSGGLAGVPGSEQFF. The CDR3 DNA follows: TGTGCCAGCAGCTCGGGCGGACTAGCGGGAGTCCCGGGGAGTGAGCAGTTCTTC.